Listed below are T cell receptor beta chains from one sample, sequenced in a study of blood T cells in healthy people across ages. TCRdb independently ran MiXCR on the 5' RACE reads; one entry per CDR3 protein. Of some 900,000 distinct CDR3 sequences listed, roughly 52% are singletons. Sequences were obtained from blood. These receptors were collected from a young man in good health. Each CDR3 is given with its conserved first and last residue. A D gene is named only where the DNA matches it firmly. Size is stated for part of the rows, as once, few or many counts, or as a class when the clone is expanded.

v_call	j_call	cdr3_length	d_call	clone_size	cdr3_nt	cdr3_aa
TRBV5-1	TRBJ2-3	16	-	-	TGCGCCAGCAGCTGGGGTGCAGGGGCGGGCACAGATACGCAGTATTTT	CASSWGAGAGTDTQYF
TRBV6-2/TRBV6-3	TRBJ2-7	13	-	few	TGTGCCAGCGCGTACTACGGGGCCGGCGAGCAGTACTTC	CASAYYGAGEQYF
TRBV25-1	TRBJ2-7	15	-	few	TGTGCCAGCAGTGAATATCCGCTTGCCAGCTACGAGCAGTACTTC	CASSEYPLASYEQYF
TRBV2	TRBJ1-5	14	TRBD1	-	TGTGCCAGCAACAGGGGAAATAGCAATCAGCCCCAGCATTTT	CASNRGNSNQPQHF
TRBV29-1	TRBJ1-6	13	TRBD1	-	TGCAGCGTAGCACAGGGGTCTAATTCACCCCTCCACTTT	CSVAQGSNSPLHF
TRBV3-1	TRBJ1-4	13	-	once	TGTGCCAGCACAAGGGCGGGCGTTGAAAAACTGTTTTTT	CASTRAGVEKLFF
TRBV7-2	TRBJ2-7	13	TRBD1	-	TGTGCCAGCAGTCGAGGGACAGTGCCCGAGCAGTACTTC	CASSRGTVPEQYF
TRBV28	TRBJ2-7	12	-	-	TGTGCCAGCAGTGGTTTAAGGGTTGAGCAGTACTTC	CASSGLRVEQYF
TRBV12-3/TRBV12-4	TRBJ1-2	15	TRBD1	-	TGTGCCAGCACCCAAAGGGGACAGGGTACCTATGGCTACACCTTC	CASTQRGQGTYGYTF
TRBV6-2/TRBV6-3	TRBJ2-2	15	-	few	TGTGCCAGCAGTTACAACGGACTAAACACCGGGGAGCTGTTTTTT	CASSYNGLNTGELFF
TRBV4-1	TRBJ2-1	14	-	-	TGCGCCAGCAGCCAAGCTAGGGGGGGCAATGAGCAGTTCTTC	CASSQARGGNEQFF
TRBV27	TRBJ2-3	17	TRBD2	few	TGTGCCAGCAGTCCCCCGGGACTAGCGGGATACACAGATACGCAGTATTTT	CASSPPGLAGYTDTQYF
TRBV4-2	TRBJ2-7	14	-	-	TGTGCCAGCAGCCAGACGGGACTTACGAACGAGCAGTACTTC	CASSQTGLTNEQYF
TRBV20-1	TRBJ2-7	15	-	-	TGCAGTGCCGTCAGTAGCGAGGCTGATTCCTACGAGCAGTACTTC	CSAVSSEADSYEQYF
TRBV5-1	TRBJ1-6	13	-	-	TGCGCCAGCAGCTTTGAGGGATATTCACCCCTCCACTTT	CASSFEGYSPLHF
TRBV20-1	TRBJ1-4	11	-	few	TGCAGTGCTAGGCAGGGGGAAAAACTGTTTTTT	CSARQGEKLFF
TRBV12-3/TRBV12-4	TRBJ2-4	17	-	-	TGTGCCAGCAGTTTAGCCCAGGGGCTAAGGACCAAAAACATTCAGTACTTC	CASSLAQGLRTKNIQYF